This T cell receptor beta chain was identified in a study of radiotherapy plus CTLA-4 blockade in lung cancer. About this clone itself: Its antigen remains unknown.

Some clones are missing from TCRdb's copy, which holds only in-frame ones; the method was immunoSEQ multiplex PCR. Of 80,000 or so clones in the sample, about 79% were seen once. Findings and caveats of the study: Radiotherapy with ipilimumab was followed by blood expansion of tumor-derived clones.

This CDR3 is 17 amino acids long. The V gene's germline CDR1 is SGDLS and CDR2 YYNGEE. J gave up 6 bases and V 4 bases, and 15 bases lay outside the gene matches. The chain carries TRBV9 and TRBJ1-4, with 7 positions matching TRBD1. The specimen was peripheral blood, collected from a patient treated with radiotherapy plus ipilimumab. The clonotype comes from a human donor with non-small cell lung cancer who had a partial response to radiotherapy plus ipilimumab. Some clones in this sample may be carry-over from other donors' samples. CDR3 sequence (DNA): TGTGCCAGCAGCACCGAGGCGAGACAGGGTTTCGATGAAAAACTGTTTTTT. Translating gives CASSTEARQGFDEKLFF.